This T cell receptor (beta chain) was recovered during a study of CD8 T cells in ankylosing spondylitis. Quantitative 5'-RACE with molecular barcodes generated TCR beta libraries. A single record per CDR3 protein comes from TCRdb applying MiXCR to the 5' RACE reads. This table has about 240,000 distinct CDR3 sequences, about 10% appearing once. Broader study findings: Eight or nine highly homologous variants made up a TCR beta motif that seemed to typify ankylosing spondylitis blood. Past studies reported some motif variants in reactive arthritis synovial fluid and blood. As reported, disease-linked clones showed significant enrichment in matched ankylosing spondylitis synovial fluid.

Trimming took off 10 bases at V and 1 base at J, with 19 bases between the two ends. Germline V gene data show CDR1 as MDHEN and CDR2 as SYDVKM. This CDR3 is built from 16 residues. This clonotype has a handful of counts. Its antigen is unidentified. This TCR was sampled from a male donor with ankylosing spondylitis or in good health (not recorded which). The sequenced sample consisted of blood, either unsorted or a sorted T cell fraction (not recorded which). The rearrangement uses TRBV28 and TRBJ2-2, with D tentatively TRBD2 (6 bases). DNA of the CDR3: TGTGCCACCCTACGCGGGAACAACTGGAACACCGGGGAGCTGTTTTTT. Protein: CATLRGNNWNTGELFF.